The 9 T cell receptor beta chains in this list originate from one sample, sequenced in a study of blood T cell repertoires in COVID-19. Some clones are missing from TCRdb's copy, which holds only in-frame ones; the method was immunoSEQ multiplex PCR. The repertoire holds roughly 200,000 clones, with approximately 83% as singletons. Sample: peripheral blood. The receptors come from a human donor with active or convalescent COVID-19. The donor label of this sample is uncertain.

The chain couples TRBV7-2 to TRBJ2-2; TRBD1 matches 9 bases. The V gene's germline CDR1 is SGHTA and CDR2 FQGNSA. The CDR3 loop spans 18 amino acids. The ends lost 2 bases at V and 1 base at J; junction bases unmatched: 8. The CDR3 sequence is CASSLIGTGLQNTGELFF. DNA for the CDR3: TGTGCCAGCAGCTTAATCGGGACAGGGCTTCAGAACACCGGGGAGCTGTTTTTT.

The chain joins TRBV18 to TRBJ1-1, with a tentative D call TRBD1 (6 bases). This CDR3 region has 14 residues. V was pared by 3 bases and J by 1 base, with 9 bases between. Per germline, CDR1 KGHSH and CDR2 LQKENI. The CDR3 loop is CASSPDRTNTEAFF. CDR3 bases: TGTGCCAGCTCACCGGACAGAACGAACACTGAAGCTTTCTTT.

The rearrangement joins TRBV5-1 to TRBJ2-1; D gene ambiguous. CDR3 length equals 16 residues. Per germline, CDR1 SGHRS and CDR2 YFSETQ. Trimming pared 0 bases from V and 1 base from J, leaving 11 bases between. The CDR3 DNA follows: TGCGCCAGCAGCTTGGCAGTAGCCTCTTCCTACAATGAGCAGTTCTTC. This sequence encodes CASSLAVASSYNEQFF.

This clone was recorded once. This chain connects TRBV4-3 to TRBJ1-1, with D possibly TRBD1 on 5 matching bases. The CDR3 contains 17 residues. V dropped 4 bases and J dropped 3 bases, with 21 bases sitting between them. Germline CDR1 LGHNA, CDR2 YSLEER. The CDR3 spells CASSPGPGAGSDTEAFF. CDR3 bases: TGCGCCAGCAGCCCCGGCCCTGGGGCAGGATCTGACACTGAAGCTTTCTTT.

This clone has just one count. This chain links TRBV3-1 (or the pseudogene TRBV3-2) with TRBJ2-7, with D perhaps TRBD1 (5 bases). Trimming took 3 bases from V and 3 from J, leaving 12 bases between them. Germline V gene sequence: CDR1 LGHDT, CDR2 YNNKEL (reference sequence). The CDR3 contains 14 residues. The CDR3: CASSQSGAGYEQYF. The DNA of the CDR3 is TGTGCCAGCAGCCAGTCTGGGGCAGGCTACGAGCAGTACTTC.

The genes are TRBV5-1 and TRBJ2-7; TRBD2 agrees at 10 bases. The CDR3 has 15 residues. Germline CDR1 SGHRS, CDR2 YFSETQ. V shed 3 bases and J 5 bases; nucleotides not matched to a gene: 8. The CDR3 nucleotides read TGCGCCAGCAGCTGGGGGCTAGCGGGAGTAGACGAGCAGTACTTC. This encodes CASSWGLAGVDEQYF.

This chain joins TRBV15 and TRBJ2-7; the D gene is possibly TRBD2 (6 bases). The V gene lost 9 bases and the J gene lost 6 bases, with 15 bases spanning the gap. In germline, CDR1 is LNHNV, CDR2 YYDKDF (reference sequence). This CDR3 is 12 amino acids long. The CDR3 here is CATGAWDSEQYF. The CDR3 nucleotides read TGTGCCACTGGGGCCTGGGACTCCGAGCAGTACTTC. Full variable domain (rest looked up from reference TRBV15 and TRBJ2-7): DAMVIQNPRYQVTQFGKPVTLSCSQTLNHNVMYWYQQKSSQAPKLLFHYYDKDFNNEADTPDNFQSRRPNTSFCFLDIRSPGLGDTAMYLCATGAWDSEQYFGPGTRLTVT.

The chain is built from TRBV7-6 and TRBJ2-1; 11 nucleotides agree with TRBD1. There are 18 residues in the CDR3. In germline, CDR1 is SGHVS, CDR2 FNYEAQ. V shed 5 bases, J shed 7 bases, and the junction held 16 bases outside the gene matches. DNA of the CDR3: TGTGCCAGCAGCACCCAAAATACCGGACAGGGGGCTGTAAATGAGCAGTTCTTC. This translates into CASSTQNTGQGAVNEQFF.

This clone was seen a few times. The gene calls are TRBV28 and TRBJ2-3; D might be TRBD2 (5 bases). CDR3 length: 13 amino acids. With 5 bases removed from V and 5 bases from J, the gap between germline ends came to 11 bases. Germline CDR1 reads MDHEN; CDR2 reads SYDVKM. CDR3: CASSPERQDTQYF. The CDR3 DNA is TGTGCCAGCAGTCCCGAGCGGCAAGATACGCAGTATTTT.